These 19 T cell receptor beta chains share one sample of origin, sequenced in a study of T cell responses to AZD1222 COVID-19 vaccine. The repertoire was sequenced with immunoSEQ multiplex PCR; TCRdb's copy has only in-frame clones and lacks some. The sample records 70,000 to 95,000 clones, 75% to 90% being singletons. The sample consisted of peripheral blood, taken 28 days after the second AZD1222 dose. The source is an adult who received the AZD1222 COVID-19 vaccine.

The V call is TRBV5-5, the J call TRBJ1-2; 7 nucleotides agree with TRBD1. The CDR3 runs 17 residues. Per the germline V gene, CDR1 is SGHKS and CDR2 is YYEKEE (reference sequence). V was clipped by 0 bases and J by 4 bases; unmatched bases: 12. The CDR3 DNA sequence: TGTGCCAGCAGCTTGGCCATTTCAGGGGGGGAATCCTATGGCTACACCTTC. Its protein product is CASSLAISGGESYGYTF.

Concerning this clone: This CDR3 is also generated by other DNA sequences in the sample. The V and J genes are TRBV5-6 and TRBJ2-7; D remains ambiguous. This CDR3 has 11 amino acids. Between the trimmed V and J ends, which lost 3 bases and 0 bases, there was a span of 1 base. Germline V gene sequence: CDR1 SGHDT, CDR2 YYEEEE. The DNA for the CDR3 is TGTGCCAGCAGCTCCTCCTACGAGCAGTACTTC. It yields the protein CASSSSYEQYF.

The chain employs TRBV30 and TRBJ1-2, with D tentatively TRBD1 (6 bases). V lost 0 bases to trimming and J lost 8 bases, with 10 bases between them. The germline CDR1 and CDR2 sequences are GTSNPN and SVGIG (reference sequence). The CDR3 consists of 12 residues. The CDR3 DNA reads TGTGCCTGGAGTGTACAAAGGGGGGGCTACACCTTC. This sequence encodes CAWSVQRGGYTF.

As DNA, the CDR3 is TGTGCCACCTCCGGGACAGTGGGGCTGGGAGGTGAAAAACTGTTTTTT. Amino acid sequence: CATSGTVGLGGEKLFF. The chain joins TRBV6-6 to TRBJ1-4, with 7 bases that match TRBD1. The V gene end was trimmed by 10 bases and the J gene end by 7 bases; junction bases not matched to a gene: 18. The CDR3 runs 16 residues. From germline, CDR1 is MNHNY and CDR2 SVGAGI (reference sequence).

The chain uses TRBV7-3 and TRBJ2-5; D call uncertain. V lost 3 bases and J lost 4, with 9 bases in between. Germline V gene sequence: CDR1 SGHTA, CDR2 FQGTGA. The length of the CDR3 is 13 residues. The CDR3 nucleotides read TGTGCCAGCAGCTTTGCCTCTGGAGAGACCCAGTACTTC. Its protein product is CASSFASGETQYF.

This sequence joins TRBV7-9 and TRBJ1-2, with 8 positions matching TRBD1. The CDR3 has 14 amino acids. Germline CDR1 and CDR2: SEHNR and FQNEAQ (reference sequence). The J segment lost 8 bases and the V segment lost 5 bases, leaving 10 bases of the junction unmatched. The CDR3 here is CASSPGGRVWGYTF. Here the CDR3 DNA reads TGTGCCAGCAGCCCAGGGGGCCGGGTCTGGGGCTACACCTTC.

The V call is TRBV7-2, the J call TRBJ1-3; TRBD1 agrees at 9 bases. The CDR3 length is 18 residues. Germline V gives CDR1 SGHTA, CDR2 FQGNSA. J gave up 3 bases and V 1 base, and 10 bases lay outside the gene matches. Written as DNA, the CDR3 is TGTGCCAGCAGCTTAGTTTTCCTGGGACAGGGAGGTGGAAACACCATATATTTT. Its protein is CASSLVFLGQGGGNTIYF.

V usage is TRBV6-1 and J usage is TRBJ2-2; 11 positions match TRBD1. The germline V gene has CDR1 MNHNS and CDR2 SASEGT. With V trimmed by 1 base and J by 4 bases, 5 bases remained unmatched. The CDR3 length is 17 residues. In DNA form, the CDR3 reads TGTGCCAGCAGTGAAGTGTCCGGGACAGGGGGCACCGGGGAGCTGTTTTTT. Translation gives CASSEVSGTGGTGELFF.

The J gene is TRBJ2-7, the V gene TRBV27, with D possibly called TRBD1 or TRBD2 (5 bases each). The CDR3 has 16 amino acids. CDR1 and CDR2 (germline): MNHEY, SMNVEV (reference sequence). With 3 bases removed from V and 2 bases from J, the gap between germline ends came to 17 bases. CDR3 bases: TGTGCCAGCAGTTTGTTAAAAGCGGCAGGGCCCTACGAGCAGTACTTC. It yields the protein CASSLLKAAGPYEQYF.

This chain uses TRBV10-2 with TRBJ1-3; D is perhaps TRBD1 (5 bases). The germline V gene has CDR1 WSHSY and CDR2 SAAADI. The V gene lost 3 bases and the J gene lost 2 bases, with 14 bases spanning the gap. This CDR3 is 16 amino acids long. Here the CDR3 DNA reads TGCGCCAGCAGTGACCACCAGGGAGTAGCTGGAAACACCATATATTTT. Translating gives CASSDHQGVAGNTIYF.

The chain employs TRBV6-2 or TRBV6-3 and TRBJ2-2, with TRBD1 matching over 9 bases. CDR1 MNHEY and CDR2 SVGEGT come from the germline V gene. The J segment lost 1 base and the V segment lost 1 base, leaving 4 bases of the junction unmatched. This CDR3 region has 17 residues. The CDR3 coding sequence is TGTGCCAGCAGTTACTTTCCGGGACAGGGGAACACCGGGGAGCTGTTTTTT. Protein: CASSYFPGQGNTGELFF.

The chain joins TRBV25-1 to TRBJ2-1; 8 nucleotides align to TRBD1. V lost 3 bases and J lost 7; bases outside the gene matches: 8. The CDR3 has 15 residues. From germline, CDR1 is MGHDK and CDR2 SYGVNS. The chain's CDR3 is CASSEPDRGWNEQFF. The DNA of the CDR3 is TGTGCCAGCAGTGAGCCAGACAGGGGTTGGAATGAGCAGTTCTTC.

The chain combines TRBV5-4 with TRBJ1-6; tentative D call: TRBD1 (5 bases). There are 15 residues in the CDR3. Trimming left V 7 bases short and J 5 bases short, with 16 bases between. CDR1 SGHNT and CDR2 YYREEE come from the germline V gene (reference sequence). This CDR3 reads CASGGDGENNSPLHF. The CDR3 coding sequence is TGTGCCAGCGGCGGGGACGGGGAAAATAATTCACCCCTCCACTTT.

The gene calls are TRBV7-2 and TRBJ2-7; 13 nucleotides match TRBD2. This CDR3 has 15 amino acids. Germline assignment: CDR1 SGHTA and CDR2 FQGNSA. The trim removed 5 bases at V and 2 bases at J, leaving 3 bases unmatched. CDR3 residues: CASSRGLAGTYEQYF. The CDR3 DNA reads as TGTGCCAGCAGCCGGGGACTAGCGGGGACCTACGAGCAGTACTTC.

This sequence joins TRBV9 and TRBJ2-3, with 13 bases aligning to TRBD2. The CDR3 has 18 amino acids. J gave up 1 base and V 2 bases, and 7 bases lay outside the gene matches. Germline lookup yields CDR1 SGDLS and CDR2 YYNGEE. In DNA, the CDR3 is TGTGCCAGCAGCGTGCCTAGGACTAGCGGGGGAGGCACAGATACGCAGTATTTT. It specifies CASSVPRTSGGGTDTQYF.

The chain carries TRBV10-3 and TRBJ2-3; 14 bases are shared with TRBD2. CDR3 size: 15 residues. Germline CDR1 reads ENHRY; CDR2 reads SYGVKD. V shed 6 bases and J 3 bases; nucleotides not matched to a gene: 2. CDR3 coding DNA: TGTGCCATCAGCGGACTAGCGGGGGGTACAGATACGCAGTATTTT. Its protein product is CAISGLAGGTDTQYF.

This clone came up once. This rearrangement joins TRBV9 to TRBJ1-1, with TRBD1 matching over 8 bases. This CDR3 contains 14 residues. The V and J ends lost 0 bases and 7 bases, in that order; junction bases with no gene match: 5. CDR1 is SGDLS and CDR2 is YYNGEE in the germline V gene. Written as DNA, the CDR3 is TGTGCCAGCAGCGTAGTTGCAGGGGGCGGTGAAGCTTTCTTT. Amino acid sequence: CASSVVAGGGEAFF.

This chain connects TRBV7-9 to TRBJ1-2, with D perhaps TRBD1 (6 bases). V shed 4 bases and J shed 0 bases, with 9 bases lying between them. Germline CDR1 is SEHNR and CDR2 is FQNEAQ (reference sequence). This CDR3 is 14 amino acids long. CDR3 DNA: TGTGCCAGCAGCTCATCAGGGGCTAACTATGGCTACACCTTC. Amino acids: CASSSSGANYGYTF. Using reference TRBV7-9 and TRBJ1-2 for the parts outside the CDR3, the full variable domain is DTGVSQNPRHKITKRGQNVTFRCDPISEHNRLYWYRQTLGQGPEFLTYFQNEAQLEKSRLLSDRFSAERPKGSFSTLEIQRTEQGDSAMYLCASSSSGANYGYTFGSGTRLTVV.

The CDR3, as DNA: TGTGCCAGCAGTGACAGGGTCGACTCTAACACTGAAGCTTTCTTT. It yields the protein CASSDRVDSNTEAFF. The chain combines TRBV6-4 with TRBJ1-1; no firm D call. CDR1 and CDR2 from the germline V gene are MRHNA and SNTAGT. This CDR3 has 15 residues. Trimming pared 2 bases from V and 2 bases from J, leaving 12 bases between.